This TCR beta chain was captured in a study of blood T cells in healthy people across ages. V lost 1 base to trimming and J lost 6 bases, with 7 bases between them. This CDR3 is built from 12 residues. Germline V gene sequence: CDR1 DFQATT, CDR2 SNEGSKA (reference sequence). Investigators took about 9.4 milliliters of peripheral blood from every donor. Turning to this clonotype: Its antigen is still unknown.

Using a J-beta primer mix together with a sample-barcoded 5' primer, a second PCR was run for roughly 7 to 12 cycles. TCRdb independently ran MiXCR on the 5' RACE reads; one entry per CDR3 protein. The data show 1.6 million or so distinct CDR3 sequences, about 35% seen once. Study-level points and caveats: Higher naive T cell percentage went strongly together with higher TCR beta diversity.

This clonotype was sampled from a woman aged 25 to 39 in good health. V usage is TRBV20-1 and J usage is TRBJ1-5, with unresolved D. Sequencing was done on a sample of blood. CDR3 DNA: TGCAGTGCTAGAGCCCCAGGTCAGCCCCAGCATTTT. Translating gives CSARAPGQPQHF.